This record looks at one T cell receptor beta chain sequence and its context. What it recognizes is unknown. Profiled with immunoSEQ multiplex PCR; TCRdb holds only in-frame clones, not every one. This table holds about 60,000 clones, approximately 84% found once. This sample is part of a study of a mutant IDH1 vaccine in newly diagnosed glioma. Study information: Weeks 1, 3, 5, 7, 11, 15, 19 and 23 were when patients received their eight vaccinations. Patients got radiotherapy, temozolomide, or both beforehand, and most got both.

General study points: There seemed to be no relation between pseudoprogression and changes in top peripheral T cell clonotypes. The vaccine induced immune responses, and these occurred in around 93% of patients.

Time point noted: week 11, during vaccination. In every dose of vaccine, 300 ug of mutant IDH1 20-mer peptide was given alongside topical imiquimod. V shed 1 base and J 2 bases; nucleotides not matched to a gene: 5. Germline V gene data show CDR1 as SGHKS and CDR2 as YYEKEE (reference sequence). The CDR3 extends over 15 amino acids. The TCR comes from a young man with glioma. The sample here was PBMCs, taken from a glioma patient whose treatment included an IDH1 peptide vaccine. The V gene is TRBV5-5, the J gene TRBJ1-2, with 7 positions matching TRBD1. Here the CDR3 reads CASSLWQGGNYGYTF. The CDR3 nucleotides read TGTGCCAGCAGCTTGTGGCAGGGGGGAAACTATGGCTACACCTTC.